This record looks at one T cell receptor (beta chain) sequence and its context. Its target is not known. The data were taken from a study of cytomegalovirus exposure and HLA in healthy donors. Findings of the study overall: Productive rates of about 90% or about 30% were seen for most TCR beta V segments in an earlier analysis. Researchers catalogued over 150 TCR beta chains as cytomegalovirus-associated. In a later analysis, TCR association rates varied by HLA locus: DRB1 most, HLA-C fewest.

The V gene lost 5 bases and the J gene lost 4 bases, with 5 bases spanning the gap. This CDR3 spans 10 amino acids. Looked up from germline, CDR1 is DFQATT and CDR2 is SNEGSKA (reference sequence). A multiplex PCR was run with 60 Vbeta primers and 13 Jbeta primers. The data were produced by immunoSEQ multiplex PCR, yet TCRdb's version contains in-frame clones alone and is incomplete. This listing includes some 48,000 clones. Likely unrecorded immune exposures existed in these nominally healthy donors. The TCR was taken from a male donor in good health and CMV-seropositive. Sequencing was carried out using PBMCs. This chain joins TRBV20-1 and TRBJ1-1, with D unclear. CDR3 coding DNA: TGCAGTGCTTGGGCCACTGAAGCTTTCTTT. Protein product: CSAWATEAFF.